This is a list of T cell receptor beta chains from one sample in a study of cytomegalovirus exposure and HLA in healthy donors. Assay: immunoSEQ multiplex PCR; the TCRdb copy retains only in-frame clones and omits some. The sample lists 100,000 to 150,000 clones; about four fifths were seen once. Sequences were obtained from PBMCs. The receptor set was obtained from a woman in her thirties or forties in good health and CMV-seronegative. Each CDR3 is given with its conserved first and last residue. The order of the fields is CDR3 protein, CDR3 DNA, D gene, J gene, V gene, clone size. A D gene is named only where the DNA matches it firmly. Size is stated for part of the rows, as once, few or many counts, or as a class when the clone is expanded.

CDR3aa: CAIRTTGAGNTIYF
CDR3nt: TGTGCCATCAGGACCACAGGGGCTGGAAACACCATATATTTT
d_gene: TRBD1
j_gene: TRBJ1-3
v_gene: TRBV10-3
abundance: few

CDR3aa: CASSPGWAAYGYTF
CDR3nt: TGTGCCAGCAGTCCGGGATGGGCGGCCTATGGCTACACCTTC
d_gene: -
j_gene: TRBJ1-2
v_gene: TRBV6-5
abundance: few

CDR3aa: CAKRDRTNYEQYF
CDR3nt: TGTGCCAAAAGGGACAGGACGAACTACGAGCAGTACTTC
d_gene: TRBD1
j_gene: TRBJ2-7
v_gene: TRBV2
abundance: -

CDR3aa: CASSTGTQTYEQYF
CDR3nt: TGTGCCAGCAGCACCGGGACACAGACCTACGAGCAGTACTTC
d_gene: -
j_gene: TRBJ2-7
v_gene: TRBV6-1
abundance: -

CDR3aa: CASSLLTDYGYTF
CDR3nt: TGTGCCAGCAGCTTACTGACAGATTATGGCTACACCTTC
d_gene: -
j_gene: TRBJ1-2
v_gene: TRBV7-9
abundance: -

CDR3aa: CASSLGAGSSGNTIYF
CDR3nt: TGTGCCAGCAGCTTAGGCGCGGGGAGCTCTGGAAACACCATATATTTT
d_gene: -
j_gene: TRBJ1-3
v_gene: TRBV7-9
abundance: -

CDR3aa: CASSIGGQGEQYF
CDR3nt: TGTGCCAGTAGTATAGGGGGACAGGGCGAGCAGTACTTC
d_gene: TRBD1
j_gene: TRBJ2-7
v_gene: TRBV19
abundance: -

CDR3aa: CASSYSEGPGNTIYF
CDR3nt: TGTGCCAGCAGTTACTCGGAGGGCCCTGGAAACACCATATATTTT
d_gene: -
j_gene: TRBJ1-3
v_gene: TRBV6-5
abundance: -

CDR3aa: CASSIAGQYQETQYF
CDR3nt: TGCGCCAGCAGTATTGCAGGACAGTACCAAGAGACCCAGTACTTC
d_gene: -
j_gene: TRBJ2-5
v_gene: TRBV5-1
abundance: -

CDR3aa: CASSSQGASSGNTIYF
CDR3nt: TGCGCCAGCAGCTCCCAGGGGGCAAGCTCTGGAAACACCATATATTTT
d_gene: TRBD1
j_gene: TRBJ1-3
v_gene: TRBV5-1
abundance: -

CDR3aa: CASSSGLAGVYEQYF
CDR3nt: TGTGCCAGCAGCTCGGGACTAGCGGGAGTGTACGAGCAGTACTTC
d_gene: TRBD2
j_gene: TRBJ2-7
v_gene: TRBV7-2
abundance: -

CDR3aa: CASSQDVSGGSYEQYF
CDR3nt: TGCGCCAGCAGCCAAGATGTTAGCGGGGGCTCCTACGAGCAGTACTTC
d_gene: TRBD2
j_gene: TRBJ2-7
v_gene: TRBV4-1
abundance: -

CDR3aa: CASSPINDRGGTEAFF
CDR3nt: TGTGCCAGCAGCCCGATAAATGACAGGGGGGGCACTGAAGCTTTCTTT
d_gene: TRBD1
j_gene: TRBJ1-1
v_gene: TRBV7-2
abundance: -

CDR3aa: CASSFFSGRNEQFF
CDR3nt: TGTGCCAGCAGCTTTTTTTCAGGGAGGAATGAGCAGTTCTTC
d_gene: -
j_gene: TRBJ2-1
v_gene: TRBV11-3
abundance: -

CDR3aa: CASSLGDNSPLHF
CDR3nt: TGCGCCAGCAGTTTAGGGGATAATTCACCCCTCCACTTT
d_gene: -
j_gene: TRBJ1-6
v_gene: TRBV5-1
abundance: -

CDR3aa: CASSPPGTGGGYTF
CDR3nt: TGTGCCAGCAGTCCACCCGGGACAGGGGGTGGCTACACCTTC
d_gene: TRBD1
j_gene: TRBJ1-2
v_gene: TRBV5-4
abundance: -

CDR3aa: CSVEDRPGGPRIRVGGYTF
CDR3nt: TGCAGCGTTGAAGACAGGCCGGGGGGTCCGAGGATTAGGGTTGGTGGCTACACCTTC
d_gene: -
j_gene: TRBJ1-2
v_gene: TRBV29-1
abundance: -